Listed here are 26 T cell receptor beta chains from one sample, sequenced in a study of beta chain features in type 1 diabetes. Study-wide results and caveats: Shortening that was moderate but significant affected the TCRB CDR3s of Type 1 diabetes patients in all four CD4+ subsets.

Every bit of the isolated RNA underwent reverse transcription, so sequencing read expressed TCRB transcripts. Sequenced by immunoSEQ multiplex PCR; TCRdb stores in-frame clones only, minus some. Altogether 680,000 or so clones are present, about an eighth being singletons, with the ten largest covering approximately 0.022%. Their antigen targets remain unknown. The sample consisted of naive CD4+ T cells from blood. The receptors stem from a man aged 18-30 years with type 1 diabetes.

The chain has TRBV2 and TRBJ2-1, with a possible D match to TRBD1 (6 bases). V shed 4 bases and J shed 4 bases, with 14 bases lying between them. Germline-derived CDR1 and CDR2 are SNHLY and FYNNEI. The CDR3 runs to 15 residues. The CDR3 loop is CASSGVQGTYNEQFF. The CDR3 coding sequence is TGTGCCAGCAGTGGCGTCCAGGGGACATACAATGAGCAGTTCTTC.

V and J are TRBV7-9 and TRBJ1-2; 7 bases line up with TRBD1. Trimming at V came to 5 bases and at J to 5 bases, leaving 14 bases not matched to a gene. This CDR3 spans 16 amino acids. Germline values: CDR1 SEHNR, CDR2 FQNEAQ (reference sequence). CDR3 loop: CASSPPIGTANYGYTF. The DNA of the CDR3 is TGTGCCAGCAGCCCTCCGATCGGGACAGCGAATTATGGCTACACCTTC.

V is TRBV5-8 and J is TRBJ1-2; TRBD1 matches at 7 bases. The germline gives CDR1 SGHTS, CDR2 YDEGEE. CDR3 length equals 13 residues. Unmatched junction bases numbered 5, after V lost 4 bases and J lost 5 bases. CDR3 residues: CASSKDRVYGYTF. In DNA, the CDR3 is TGTGCCAGCAGCAAAGACAGGGTATATGGCTACACCTTC.

This clone was counted a few times. The chain carries TRBV4-1 and TRBJ2-7; 9 bases are a match to TRBD1. CDR3 length equals 15 residues. J lost 1 base, V lost 2 bases, and 3 bases had no gene match. Germline assignment: CDR1 MGHRA and CDR2 YSYEKL. The CDR3 reads CASSQPGTGSYEQYF. DNA for the CDR3: TGCGCCAGCAGCCAACCCGGGACAGGGTCCTACGAGCAGTACTTC.

The chain links TRBV9 to TRBJ2-3, with TRBD2 matching 10 bases. This CDR3 spans 16 amino acids. Unmatched junction bases numbered 6, after V lost 3 bases and J lost 2 bases. CDR1 SGDLS and CDR2 YYNGEE come from the germline V gene. This chain's CDR3 is CASSDLAGAATDTQYF. Here the CDR3 DNA reads TGTGCCAGCAGCGACCTAGCGGGGGCGGCCACAGATACGCAGTATTTT.

This clone turned up a few times. V usage is TRBV25-1 and J usage is TRBJ1-4; D not resolved. The V end was cut by 6 bases, the J end by 10 bases, with 12 bases between. The CDR3 totals 12 residues. The germline V gene has CDR1 MGHDK and CDR2 SYGVNS. CDR3 DNA sequence: TGTGCCAGCAGGGAAGGGCTCGGAAAACTGTTTTTT. Translation gives CASREGLGKLFF.

V and J are TRBV27 and TRBJ2-5, with TRBD2 identical over 10 bases. The CDR3 contains 14 residues. J gave up 4 bases and V 5 bases, and 4 bases lay outside the gene matches. Germline loops: CDR1 MNHEY, CDR2 SMNVEV (reference sequence). CDR3 protein: CASSLKRGGETQYF. CDR3 nucleotide sequence: TGTGCCAGCAGTCTCAAGCGGGGGGGAGAGACCCAGTACTTC.

The gene calls are TRBV30 and TRBJ1-2; TRBD1 might be the D (6 bases). The germline V gene has CDR1 GTSNPN and CDR2 SVGIG (reference sequence). CDR3 length equals 16 residues. The V gene lost 4 bases and the J gene lost 3 bases, with 21 bases spanning the gap. CDR3 residues: CAWIRRRTGWYYGYTF. Here the CDR3 DNA reads TGTGCCTGGATCCGTCGTCGAACAGGGTGGTACTATGGCTACACCTTC.

The chain employs TRBV7-9 and TRBJ2-3; 8 positions match TRBD2. Germline V CDR1 and CDR2: SEHNR, FQNEAQ (reference sequence). This CDR3 region has 16 residues. V was clipped by 5 bases and J by 1 base; unmatched bases: 8. CDR3 DNA: TGTGCCAGCAGCCCCGATAGAGCGGGAGGCACAGATACGCAGTATTTT. As protein: CASSPDRAGGTDTQYF.

This chain joins TRBV7-2 and TRBJ1-2; no reliable D call. This CDR3 contains 13 residues. Germline V gene sequence: CDR1 SGHTA, CDR2 FQGNSA. The V and J ends lost 5 bases and 6 bases respectively, with 13 bases between them. The CDR3: CASSLGPENGYTF. The CDR3 DNA follows: TGTGCCAGCAGCCTAGGACCTGAGAATGGCTACACCTTC.

This clone showed up just a few times. The rearrangement joins TRBV15 to TRBJ1-2, with D possibly TRBD1 on 5 matching bases. Trimming left V 0 bases short and J 14 bases short, with 13 bases between. This CDR3 contains 12 residues. The germline V gene has CDR1 LNHNV and CDR2 YYDKDF (reference sequence). The CDR3 coding sequence is TGTGCCACCAGCAGAGATCAGGGTGAAGAGACCTTC. It encodes CATSRDQGEETF.

The genes are TRBV19 and TRBJ2-7; D is ambiguous. Trimming stripped 6 bases from V and 2 bases from J, with 14 bases between. Per the germline V gene, CDR1 is LNHDA and CDR2 is SQIVND (reference sequence). The CDR3 length is 14 residues. The chain's CDR3 is CASSLQLDPYEQYF. In DNA, the CDR3 is TGTGCCAGTAGCCTTCAATTAGACCCCTACGAGCAGTACTTC.

The genes are TRBV11-3 and TRBJ2-7; either TRBD1 or TRBD2 may fit D (5 bases each). CDR1 is SGHNT and CDR2 is YENEEA in the germline V gene. This CDR3 spans 13 amino acids. Trimming shortened V by 1 base and J by 3 bases, and 7 bases separated the two germline ends. The DNA for the CDR3 is TGTGCCAGCAGCTTAGTGGGGGACTACGAGCAGTACTTC. Amino acid sequence: CASSLVGDYEQYF. Looking up the rest from reference TRBV11-3 and TRBJ2-7 gives the full variable domain: EAGVVQSPRYKIIEKKQPVAFWCNPISGHNTLYWYLQNLGQGPELLIRYENEEAVDDSQLPKDRFSAERLKGVDSTLKIQPAELGDSAVYLCASSLVGDYEQYFGPGTRLTVT.

This clone has only a few counts. Other DNA sequences in this sample translate to the same CDR3. The chain couples TRBV25-1 to TRBJ1-4; 9 nucleotides line up with TRBD1. After removal of 4 bases from V and 6 bases from J, the junction contained 3 bases not matched to a gene. The CDR3 is 14 amino acids. Germline V lookup: CDR1 MGHDK, CDR2 SYGVNS. Here the CDR3 reads CASSGGQGDEKLFF. The CDR3 nucleotides are TGTGCCAGCAGTGGGGGACAGGGTGATGAAAAACTGTTTTTT.

This chain uses TRBV27 with TRBJ1-1; D call uncertain. Germline CDR1 is MNHEY and CDR2 is SMNVEV (reference sequence). The CDR3 sequence is 13 residues long. Trimming cost V 0 bases and J 4 bases, with 6 bases left between them. This CDR3 is CASSLSRRTEAFF. CDR3 nucleotides: TGTGCCAGCAGTTTATCGCGACGCACTGAAGCTTTCTTT.

In this sample, this clone turned up a few times. The chain couples TRBV10-3 to TRBJ1-1, with a weak D call TRBD1 (5 bases). Between the trimmed V and J ends, which lost 4 bases and 4 bases, there was a span of 7 bases. This CDR3 has 12 residues. Germline V CDR1 and CDR2: ENHRY, SYGVKD. For the CDR3, the DNA is TGTGCCATCAGTGTGAGGGGCACTGAAGCTTTCTTT. Its translation: CAISVRGTEAFF.

The DNA for the CDR3 is TGTGCCAGCAGTGAAGTGGCAACCTATGGCTACACCTTC. Its translation: CASSEVATYGYTF. The chain employs TRBV6-5 and TRBJ1-2, with D uncertain. CDR3 length: 13 amino acids. Deletions cut 5 bases from V and 4 bases from J, with 11 bases between. The germline V gene encodes CDR1 MNHEY and CDR2 SVGAGI.

This clone has only a few counts. This chain joins TRBV9 and TRBJ1-3; perhaps TRBD1 as D (6 bases). The germline gives CDR1 SGDLS, CDR2 YYNGEE. The CDR3 is 14 amino acids. V lost 8 bases and J 0 bases, leaving 12 bases between the germline ends. For the CDR3, the DNA is TGTGCCAGTGAGGACAGAAGCTCTGGAAACACCATATATTTT. Translation gives CASEDRSSGNTIYF.

The genes are TRBV4-2 and TRBJ2-5, with 9 nucleotides matching TRBD1. The CDR3 is 17 residues long. The J segment lost 4 bases and the V segment lost 1 base, leaving 10 bases of the junction unmatched. Germline loops: CDR1 LGHNA, CDR2 YNFKEQ. CDR3 DNA: TGTGCCAGCAGCCAAGGTTCCACGACAGGGGGTGGAGAGACCCAGTACTTC. Translated, it gives CASSQGSTTGGGETQYF.

This clone has only a few counts. This rearrangement joins TRBV2 to TRBJ1-6; no clear D. The ends were cut back, 7 bases at V and 5 bases at J, with 6 bases in the middle. Per the germline V gene, CDR1 is SNHLY and CDR2 is FYNNEI. This CDR3 has 12 residues. The CDR3 nucleotides are TGTGCCAGCAAAGTGGATAATTCACCCCTCCACTTT. This translates into CASKVDNSPLHF.

The CDR3 loop is CASSSVGAGQETQYF. The CDR3, as DNA: TGTGCCAGTAGTTCTGTTGGGGCAGGCCAAGAGACCCAGTACTTC. V and J are TRBV19 and TRBJ2-5; D might be TRBD1 (5 bases). The CDR3 is made up of 15 amino acids. Trimming took off 5 bases at V and 1 base at J, with 14 bases between the two ends. Germline values: CDR1 LNHDA, CDR2 SQIVND (reference sequence). Using reference TRBV19 and TRBJ2-5 for the parts outside the CDR3, the full variable domain is DGGITQSPKYLFRKEGQNVTLSCEQNLNHDAMYWYRQDPGQGLRLIYYSQIVNDFQKGDIAEGYSVSREKKESFPLTVTSAQKNPTAFYLCASSSVGAGQETQYFGPGTRLLVL.

This clone was detected only a few times. V usage is TRBV4-1 and J usage is TRBJ1-2; D remains unclear. This CDR3 contains 15 residues. Per germline, CDR1 MGHRA and CDR2 YSYEKL. Trimming took 1 base from V and 3 from J, leaving 12 bases between them. CDR3 sequence reads: CASSQGQADDYGYTF. The CDR3 DNA follows: TGCGCCAGCAGCCAAGGGCAGGCGGATGACTATGGCTACACCTTC.

The chain links TRBV9 to TRBJ2-6; unclear D gene. There are 15 residues in the CDR3. Looked up from germline, CDR1 is SGDLS and CDR2 is YYNGEE. Trimming took off 5 bases at V and 0 bases at J, with 9 bases between the two ends. The CDR3 reads CASSRLASGANVLTF. The CDR3 bases are TGTGCCAGCAGTCGTTTGGCCTCTGGGGCCAACGTCCTGACTTTC. The full variable domain, its missing parts supplied by reference TRBV9 and TRBJ2-6, is DSGVTQTPKHLITATGQRVTLRCSPRSGDLSVYWYQQSLDQGLQFLIQYYNGEERAKGNILERFSAQQFPDLHSELNLSSLELGDSALYFCASSRLASGANVLTFGAGSRLTVL.

This clone has a handful of counts. The chain carries TRBV10-3 and TRBJ2-7; TRBD1 or TRBD2 may be the D gene (5 bases each). This CDR3 comprises 12 residues. Trimming left V 8 bases short and J 7 bases short, with 15 bases between. Germline-derived CDR1 and CDR2 are ENHRY and SYGVKD. CDR3 region: CAISRDRSEQYF. The CDR3 DNA reads as TGTGCCATCTCCCGGGACCGGTCGGAGCAGTACTTC.

This clone appeared a few times. Other DNA sequences of this sample code for an identical CDR3. The V call is TRBV29-1, the J call TRBJ1-5, with 7 bases that match TRBD1. V lost 6 bases, J lost 7 bases, and 9 bases stayed unmatched. There are 13 residues in the CDR3. CDR1 and CDR2 (germline): SQVTM, ANQGSEA. CDR3 sequence (DNA): TGCAGCGTATCCGGGACAGAGAACCAGCCCCAGCATTTT. Protein: CSVSGTENQPQHF.

This clone occurred a few times. The chain uses TRBV30 and TRBJ2-7, with D perhaps TRBD2 (7 bases). Trimming took 0 bases from V and 2 from J, leaving 11 bases between them. The CDR3 has 14 residues. Germline V CDR1 and CDR2: GTSNPN, SVGIG (reference sequence). CDR3 sequence reads: CAWSVRGAAYEQYF. CDR3 coding DNA: TGTGCCTGGAGTGTCCGGGGGGCCGCCTACGAGCAGTACTTC. The full variable domain, its missing parts supplied by reference TRBV30 and TRBJ2-7, is SQTIHQWPATLVQPVGSPLSLECTVEGTSNPNLYWYRQAAGRGLQLLFYSVGIGQISSEVPQNLSASRPQDRQFILSSKKLLLSDSGFYLCAWSVRGAAYEQYFGPGTRLTVT.